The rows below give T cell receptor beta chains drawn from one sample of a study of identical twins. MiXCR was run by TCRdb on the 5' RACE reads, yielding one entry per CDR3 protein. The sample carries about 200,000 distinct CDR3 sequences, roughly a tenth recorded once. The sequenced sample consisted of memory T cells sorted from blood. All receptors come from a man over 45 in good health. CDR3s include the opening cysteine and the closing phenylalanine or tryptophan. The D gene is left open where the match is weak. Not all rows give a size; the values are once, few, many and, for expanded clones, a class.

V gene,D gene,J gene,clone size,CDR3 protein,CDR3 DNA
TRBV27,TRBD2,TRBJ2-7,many,CASSLGTSGNYEQYF,TGTGCCAGCAGTTTAGGGACTAGCGGGAACTACGAGCAGTACTTC
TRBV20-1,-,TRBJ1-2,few,CSARTGQFYGYTF,TGCAGTGCTAGGACTGGACAGTTCTATGGCTACACCTTC
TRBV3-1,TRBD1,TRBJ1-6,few,CASSQAGTGANSPLHF,TGTGCCAGCAGCCAAGCCGGGACAGGGGCAAATTCACCCCTCCACTTT
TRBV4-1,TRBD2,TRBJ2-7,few,CASSAPTSGGSKEQYF,TGCGCCAGCAGCGCCCCGACTAGCGGGGGGTCTAAGGAGCAGTACTTC
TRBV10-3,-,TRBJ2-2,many,CAIINADTGELFF,TGTGCCATCATTAACGCTGACACCGGGGAGCTGTTTTTT
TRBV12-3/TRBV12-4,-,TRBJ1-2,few,CASSLGGMNYGYTF,TGTGCCAGCAGTTTAGGGGGGATGAACTATGGCTACACCTTC
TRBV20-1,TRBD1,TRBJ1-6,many,CSASSGGLNSPLHF,TGCAGTGCTAGTTCAGGGGGCTTGAATTCACCCCTCCACTTT
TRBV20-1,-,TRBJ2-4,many,CSAGSGTSEQYF,TGCAGTGCTGGGTCCGGGACCTCCGAACAGTACTTC
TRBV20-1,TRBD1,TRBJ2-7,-,CSARGQGAKEQYF,TGCAGTGCTCGGGGACAGGGGGCGAAAGAGCAGTACTTC
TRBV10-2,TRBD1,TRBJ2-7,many,CASSEYGTGLYEQYF,TGCGCCAGCAGTGAGTACGGGACAGGGCTCTACGAGCAGTACTTC
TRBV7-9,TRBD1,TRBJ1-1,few,CASSSWEPGGLGAFF,TGTGCCAGCAGCAGCTGGGAGCCAGGGGGCTTGGGAGCTTTCTTT
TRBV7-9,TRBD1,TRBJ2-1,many,CASSPLNRGVINEQFF,TGTGCCAGCAGCCCCTTAAACAGGGGAGTCATCAATGAGCAGTTCTTC
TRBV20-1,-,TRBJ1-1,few,CSAPSPSEAFF,TGCAGTGCCCCGTCCCCCTCTGAAGCTTTCTTT
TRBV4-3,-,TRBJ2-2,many,CASSQENTGELFF,TGCGCCAGCAGCCAAGAGAACACCGGGGAGCTGTTTTTT
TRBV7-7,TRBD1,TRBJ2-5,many,CASSSRTGRQETQYF,TGTGCTAGCAGCTCACGGACAGGAAGACAAGAGACCCAGTACTTC
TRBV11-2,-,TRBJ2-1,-,CASSLDGQGFLEQFF,TGTGCCAGCAGCTTAGATGGGCAGGGGTTCTTGGAGCAGTTCTTC
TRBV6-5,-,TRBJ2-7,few,CASGNRDEQYF,TGTGCCAGCGGAAACAGGGACGAGCAGTACTTC
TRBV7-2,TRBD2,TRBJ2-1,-,CASSPNSYLAGGVEQFF,TGTGCCAGCAGCCCGAACTCCTATCTAGCGGGGGGCGTTGAGCAGTTCTTC
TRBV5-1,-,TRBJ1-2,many,CASSFSGRGGGYTF,TGCGCCAGCAGCTTTTCGGGCAGGGGCGGAGGCTACACCTTC
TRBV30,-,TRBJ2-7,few,CAWSRGAGPYEQYF,TGTGCCTGGAGTCGGGGGGCCGGACCCTACGAGCAGTACTTC
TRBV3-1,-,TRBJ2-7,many,CASSQEPGNHEQYF,TGTGCCAGCAGCCAAGAACCAGGGAACCACGAGCAGTACTTC
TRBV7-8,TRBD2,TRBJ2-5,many,CASTTSGGGETQYF,TGTGCCAGCACCACTAGCGGGGGGGGTGAGACCCAGTACTTC